This T cell receptor beta chain derives from a study of monozygotic twins with inflammatory bowel disease. Overall study results and limits: By inverse Simpson index, TCRbeta diversity was lower in IBD patients than in healthy co-twins.

Remarks on this clonotype: Its antigen is not identified.

Blood was drawn at roughly 2.6 ml per donor. TCRdb processed the 5' RACE reads again and assigns one entry to each CDR3 protein, with no DNA. The repertoire table contains approximately 330,000 distinct CDR3 sequences. CDR1 MDHEN and CDR2 SYDVKM come from the germline V gene. The CDR3 is made up of 16 amino acids. The sequencing sample was made of blood. The chain links TRBV28 to TRBJ1-1; no DNA is available, so the TRBD1 call from TCRdb remains unchecked. The TCR sequence derives from a human donor with ulcerative colitis or Crohn's disease, or a healthy co-twin of an affected twin (not recorded which). The CDR3 region is CASSPPLGGEGTEAFF.